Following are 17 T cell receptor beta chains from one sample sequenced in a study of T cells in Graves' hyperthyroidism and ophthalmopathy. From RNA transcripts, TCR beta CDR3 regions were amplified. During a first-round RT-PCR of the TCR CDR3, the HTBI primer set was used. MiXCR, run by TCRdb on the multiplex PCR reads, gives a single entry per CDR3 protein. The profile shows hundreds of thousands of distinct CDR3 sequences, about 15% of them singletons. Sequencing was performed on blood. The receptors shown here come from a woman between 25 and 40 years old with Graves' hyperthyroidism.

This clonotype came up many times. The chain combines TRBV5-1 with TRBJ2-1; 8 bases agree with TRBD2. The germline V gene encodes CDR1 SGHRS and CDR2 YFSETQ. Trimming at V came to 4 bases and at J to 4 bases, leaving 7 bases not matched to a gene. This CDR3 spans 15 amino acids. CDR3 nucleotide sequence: TGCGCCAGCAGCCCCGGGGGGGGCCTTTACAATGAGCAGTTCTTC. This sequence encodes CASSPGGGLYNEQFF.

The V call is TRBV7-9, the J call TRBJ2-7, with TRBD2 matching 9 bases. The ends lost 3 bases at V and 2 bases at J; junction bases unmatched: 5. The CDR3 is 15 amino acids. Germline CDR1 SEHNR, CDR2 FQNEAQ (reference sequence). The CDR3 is CASSFLTSGTYEQYF. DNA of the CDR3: TGTGCCAGCAGCTTTTTGACTAGCGGTACCTACGAGCAGTACTTC.

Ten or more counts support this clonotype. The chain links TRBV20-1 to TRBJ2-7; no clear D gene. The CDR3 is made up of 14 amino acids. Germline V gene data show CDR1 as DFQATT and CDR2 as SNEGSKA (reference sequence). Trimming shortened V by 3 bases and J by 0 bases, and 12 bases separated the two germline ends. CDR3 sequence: CSASYGQDSYEQYF. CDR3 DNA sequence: TGCAGTGCTAGCTACGGGCAGGACTCCTACGAGCAGTACTTC.

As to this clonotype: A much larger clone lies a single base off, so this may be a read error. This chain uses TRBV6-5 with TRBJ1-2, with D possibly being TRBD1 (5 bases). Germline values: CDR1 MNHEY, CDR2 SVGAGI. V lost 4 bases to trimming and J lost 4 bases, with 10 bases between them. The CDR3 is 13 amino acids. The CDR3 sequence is CASSSDDSYGYTF. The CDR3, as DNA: TGTGCCAGCAGTTCGGACGACAGCTATGGCTACACCTTC.

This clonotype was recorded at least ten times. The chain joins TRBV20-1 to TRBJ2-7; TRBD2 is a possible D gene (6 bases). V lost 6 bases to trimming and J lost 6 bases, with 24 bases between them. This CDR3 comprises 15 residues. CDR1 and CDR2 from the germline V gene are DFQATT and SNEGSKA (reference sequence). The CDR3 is CSARAHPSGPLEQYF. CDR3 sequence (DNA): TGCAGTGCCCGGGCTCACCCCAGCGGGCCTCTCGAGCAGTACTTC.

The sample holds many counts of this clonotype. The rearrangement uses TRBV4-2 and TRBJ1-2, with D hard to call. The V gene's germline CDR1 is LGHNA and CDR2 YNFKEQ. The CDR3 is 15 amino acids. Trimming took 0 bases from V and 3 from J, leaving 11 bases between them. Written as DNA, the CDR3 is TGTGCCAGCAGCCAAGAAGCAGGCCGAGACTATGGCTACACCTTC. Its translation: CASSQEAGRDYGYTF.

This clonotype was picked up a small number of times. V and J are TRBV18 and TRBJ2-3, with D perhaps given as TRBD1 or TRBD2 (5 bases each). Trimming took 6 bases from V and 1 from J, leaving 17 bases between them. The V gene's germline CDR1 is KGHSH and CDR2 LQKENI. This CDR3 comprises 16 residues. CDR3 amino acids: CASSRQNSGGTDTQYF. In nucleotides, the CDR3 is TGTGCCAGCTCCCGACAGAACTCCGGGGGCACAGATACGCAGTATTTT.

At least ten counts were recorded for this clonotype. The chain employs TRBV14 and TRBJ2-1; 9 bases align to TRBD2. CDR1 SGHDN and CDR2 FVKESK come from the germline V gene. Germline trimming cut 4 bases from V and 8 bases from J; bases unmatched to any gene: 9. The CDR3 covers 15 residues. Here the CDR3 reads CASSRGSGSAHEQFF. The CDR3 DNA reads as TGTGCCAGCAGCCGGGGTAGCGGGAGCGCCCATGAGCAGTTCTTC. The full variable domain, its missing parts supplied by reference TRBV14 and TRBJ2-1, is EAGVTQFPSHSVIEKGQTVTLRCDPISGHDNLYWYRRVMGKEIKFLLHFVKESKQDESGMPNNRFLAERTGGTYSTLKVQPAELEDSGVYFCASSRGSGSAHEQFFGPGTRLTVL.

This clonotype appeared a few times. CDR3 DNA sequence: TGTGCCAGCAGGCCAGACAGCTCCTACGAGCAGTACTTC. It encodes CASRPDSSYEQYF. The chain has TRBV4-2 and TRBJ2-7; D might be TRBD1 (5 bases). The germline V and J ends were trimmed by 6 bases and 0 bases, with 9 bases remaining between them. Germline V gives CDR1 LGHNA, CDR2 YNFKEQ. This CDR3 comprises 13 residues.

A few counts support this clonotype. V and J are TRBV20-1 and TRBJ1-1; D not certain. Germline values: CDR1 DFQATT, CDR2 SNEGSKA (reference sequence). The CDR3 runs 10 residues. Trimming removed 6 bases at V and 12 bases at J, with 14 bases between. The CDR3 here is CSAPRARPFF. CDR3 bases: TGCAGTGCCCCGCGGGCTAGGCCTTTCTTT.

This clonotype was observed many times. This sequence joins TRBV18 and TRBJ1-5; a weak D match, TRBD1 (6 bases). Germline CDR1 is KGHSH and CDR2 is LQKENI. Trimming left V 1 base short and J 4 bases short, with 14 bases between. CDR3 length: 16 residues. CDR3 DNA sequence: TGTGCCAGCTCACCACAAGGTGACAGGTCTAATCAGCCCCAGCATTTT. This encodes CASSPQGDRSNQPQHF.

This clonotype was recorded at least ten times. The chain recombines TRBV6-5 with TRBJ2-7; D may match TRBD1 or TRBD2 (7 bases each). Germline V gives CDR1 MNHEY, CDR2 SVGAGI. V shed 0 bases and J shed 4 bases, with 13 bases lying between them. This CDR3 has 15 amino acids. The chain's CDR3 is CASSYSTGREYEQYF. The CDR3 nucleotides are TGTGCCAGCAGTTACTCGACAGGGCGGGAGTACGAGCAGTACTTC.

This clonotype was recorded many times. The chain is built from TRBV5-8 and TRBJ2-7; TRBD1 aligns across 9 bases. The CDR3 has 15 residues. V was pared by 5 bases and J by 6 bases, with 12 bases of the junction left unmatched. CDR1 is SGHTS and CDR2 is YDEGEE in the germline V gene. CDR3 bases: TGTGCCAGCAGTGCTGCCGGGACAGGGCGCTTCGAGCAGTACTTC. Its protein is CASSAAGTGRFEQYF.

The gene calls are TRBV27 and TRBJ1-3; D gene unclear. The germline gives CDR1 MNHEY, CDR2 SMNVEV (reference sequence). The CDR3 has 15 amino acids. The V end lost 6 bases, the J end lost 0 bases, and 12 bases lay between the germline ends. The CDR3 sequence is CASRSTESSGNTIYF. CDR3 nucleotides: TGTGCCAGCAGATCCACCGAGAGCTCTGGAAACACCATATATTTT.

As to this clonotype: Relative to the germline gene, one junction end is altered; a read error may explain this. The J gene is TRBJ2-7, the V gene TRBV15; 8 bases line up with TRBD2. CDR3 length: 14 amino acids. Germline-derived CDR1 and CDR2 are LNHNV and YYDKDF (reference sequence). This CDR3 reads CAASRGGPSYEQYF. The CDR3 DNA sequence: TGTGCCGCCAGCCGGGGGGGCCCATCCTACGAGCAGTACTTC.

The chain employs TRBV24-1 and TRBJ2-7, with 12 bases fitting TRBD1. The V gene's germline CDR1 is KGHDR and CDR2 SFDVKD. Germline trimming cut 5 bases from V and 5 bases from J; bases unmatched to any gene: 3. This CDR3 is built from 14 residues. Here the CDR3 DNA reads TGTGCCACCAGTGCGGGACAGGGGGCTAACGAGCAGTACTTC. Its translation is CATSAGQGANEQYF.

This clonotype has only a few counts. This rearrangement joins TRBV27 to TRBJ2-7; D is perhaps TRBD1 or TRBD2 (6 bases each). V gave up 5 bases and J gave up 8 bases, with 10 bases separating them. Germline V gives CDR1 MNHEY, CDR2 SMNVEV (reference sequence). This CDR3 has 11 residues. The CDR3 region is CASSGGLQQYF. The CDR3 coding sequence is TGTGCCAGCAGTGGGGGGCTGCAGCAGTACTTC.